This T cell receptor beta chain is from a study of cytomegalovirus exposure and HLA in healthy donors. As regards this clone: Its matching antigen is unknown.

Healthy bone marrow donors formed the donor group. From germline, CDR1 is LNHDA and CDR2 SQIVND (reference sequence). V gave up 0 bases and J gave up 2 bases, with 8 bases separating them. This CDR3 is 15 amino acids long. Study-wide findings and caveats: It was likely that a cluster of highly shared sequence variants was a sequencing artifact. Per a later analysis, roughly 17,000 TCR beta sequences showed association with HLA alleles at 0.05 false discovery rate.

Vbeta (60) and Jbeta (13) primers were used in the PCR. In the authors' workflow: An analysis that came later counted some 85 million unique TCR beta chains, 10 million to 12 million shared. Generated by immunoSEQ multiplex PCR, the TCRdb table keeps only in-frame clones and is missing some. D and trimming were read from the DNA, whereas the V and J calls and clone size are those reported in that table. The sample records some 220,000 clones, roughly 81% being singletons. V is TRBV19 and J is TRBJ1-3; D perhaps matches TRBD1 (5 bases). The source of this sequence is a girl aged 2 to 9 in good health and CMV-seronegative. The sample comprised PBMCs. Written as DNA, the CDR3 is TGTGCCAGTAGTATAGACGGCAGGGCTGGAAACACCATATATTTT. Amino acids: CASSIDGRAGNTIYF.